This is a list of T cell receptor beta chains from one sample in a study of Graves' ophthalmopathy and Graves' hyperthyroidism. TCRdb processed the multiplex PCR reads anew with MiXCR; each CDR3 protein has one entry. Of about 1.2 million distinct CDR3 sequences listed, about two fifths were seen once; the top ten hold around 10%. Sequencing was performed on peripheral blood or thyroid tissue (not recorded which). These receptors were taken from an adult man with Graves' hyperthyroidism. Each CDR3 is given with its conserved first and last residue. A clone size is listed for some rows: how often the clone was seen (once, few, many), or a class if it is expanded.

v_gene,abundance,j_gene,CDR3aa
TRBV10-3,.,TRBJ2-3,CAITGEYADTQYF
TRBV12-3/TRBV12-4,.,TRBJ2-3,CASSSLRQGRYGTDTQYF
TRBV9,.,TRBJ2-6,CASSVGSGEGSGANVLTF
TRBV5-1,many,TRBJ2-7,CASSFTGGHYEQYF
TRBV12-3/TRBV12-4,.,TRBJ2-5,CASSLIAASETQYF
TRBV29-1,many,TRBJ1-2,CSVEGTGGSYTF
TRBV10-3,many,TRBJ2-7,CAISDPGLAGPEGEQYF
TRBV7-8,.,TRBJ2-5,CASSFGRMETQYF
TRBV29-1,.,TRBJ1-6,CSVPPGQGGSPLHF
TRBV7-9,.,TRBJ1-2,CASGQDLYGYTF
TRBV2,many,TRBJ1-5,CASSARGDSNQPQHF